The source of this TCR beta chain is a study of prognosis after radiotherapy for stage I lung cancer. As for the study in general: Participants consisted of stage I non-small cell lung cancer patients, who were enrolled between 2018 and early 2019. Newly diagnosed primary stage I lung tumors occurred in roughly 13 patients, and oligometastatic NSCLC after surgical resection of the primary tumor occurred in a few.

Of note for this clonotype: Its matching antigen is unknown.

Germline CDR1 SGHTA, CDR2 FQGNSA. This CDR3 is built from 18 residues. Losses at the gene ends were 8 bases for V and 0 bases for J; bases not matched to a gene: 18. Starting from genomic DNA, TCR beta CDR3 was amplified through two-round multiplex PCR. Amplification during the initial PCR round employed primers specific to each TRBV and TRBJ gene. Via MiXCR, TCRdb re-called the multiplex PCR reads, giving one row per CDR3 protein. The sample lists about 15,000 distinct CDR3 sequences, roughly a third seen once, with around two fifths in the top ten. About 6 milliliters of peripheral blood were drawn at each of two time points. Broader study findings: Following stereotactic body radiation therapy, unique TCR clone counts fell, with a median of about 10,000 versus 6,900.

The source was PBMCs, collected before or after stereotactic body radiation therapy (not recorded which). The chain carries TRBV7-2 and TRBJ2-7; 8 bases align to TRBD2. This receptor was identified in a donor aged 50 or older with non-small cell lung cancer. This CDR3 reads CASALAGMFPKSSYEQYF. CDR3 in DNA: TGTGCCAGCGCCTTAGCGGGAATGTTCCCCAAAAGCTCCTACGAGCAGTACTTC. Supplemented by reference TRBV7-2 and TRBJ2-7, the full variable domain reads GAGVSQSPSNKVTEKGKDVELRCDPISGHTALYWYRQSLGQGLEFLIYFQGNSAPDKSGLPSDRFSAERTGGSVSTLTIQRTQQEDSAVYLCASALAGMFPKSSYEQYFGPGTRLTVT.